This TCR beta chain was recorded in a study of shared clonotypes between healthy human individuals. Data came from immunoSEQ multiplex PCR; TCRdb stores just in-frame clones and leaves some out. The table shows around 500,000 clones, with about 78% occurring only once. This CDR3 contains 14 residues. The germline gives CDR1 LGHNA, CDR2 YNFKEQ. Trimming took off 5 bases at V and 1 base at J, with 11 bases between the two ends. This clone was seen only a few times. The receptor comes from a woman aged 40 to 55 in good health. Some clones in this sample may be carry-over from other donors' samples. The chain has TRBV4-2 and TRBJ2-5, with D possibly being TRBD2 (6 bases). The sample was PBMCs. The CDR3 DNA sequence: TGTGCCAGCAGCACCGGACTACCCCAAGAGACCCAGTACTTC. Protein product: CASSTGLPQETQYF.